These 18 T cell receptor beta chains were sequenced from one sample in a study of Ad26.COV2.S vaccination and SARS-CoV-2 variants. Stated treatment: 19 received Ad26.COV2.S at low or high dose, single or two shots; roughly 5 received placebo; per-sample allocation not given. Sample collection was performed on day 63 after the first vaccine or placebo injection. Data came from immunoSEQ multiplex PCR; TCRdb stores just in-frame clones and leaves some out. The sample lists hundreds of thousands of clones; more than 85% were seen once. The sequences come from peripheral blood, collected in a trial of Ad26.COV2.S vaccine versus placebo. Every receptor here comes from a person between 18 and 59 years old who received the Ad26.COV2.S COVID-19 vaccine or a placebo.

V usage is TRBV25-1 and J usage is TRBJ2-1; D perhaps matches TRBD2 (5 bases). CDR1 and CDR2 (germline): MGHDK, SYGVNS. Trimming pared 0 bases from V and 4 bases from J, leaving 10 bases between. The CDR3 sequence is 15 residues long. The CDR3 sequence is CASSEYSEGYNEQFF. The CDR3 nucleotides are TGTGCCAGCAGTGAATATTCCGAGGGTTACAATGAGCAGTTCTTC.

The chain combines TRBV5-6 with TRBJ1-1; the D gene is possibly TRBD1 (6 bases). Per the germline V gene, CDR1 is SGHDT and CDR2 is YYEEEE. This CDR3 spans 14 amino acids. V was shortened by 0 bases and J by 4 bases, with 10 bases between the two germline ends. The CDR3 sequence is CASSLVGAGTEAFF. The CDR3 DNA is TGTGCCAGCAGCTTGGTGGGGGCGGGCACTGAAGCTTTCTTT.

The rearrangement uses TRBV7-9 and TRBJ2-7, with D unresolved. The length of the CDR3 is 14 residues. The germline gives CDR1 SEHNR, CDR2 FQNEAQ (reference sequence). The V and J ends lost 3 bases and 0 bases respectively, with 9 bases between them. The CDR3 region is CASSFTGSSYEQYF. The CDR3 bases are TGTGCCAGCAGCTTCACCGGGTCCTCCTACGAGCAGTACTTC.

The chain employs TRBV10-1 and TRBJ2-7, with TRBD1 matching 11 bases. V was pared by 5 bases and J by 4 bases, with 4 bases of the junction left unmatched. Germline V gene sequence: CDR1 WNHNN, CDR2 SYGVQD (reference sequence). This CDR3 is built from 14 residues. The CDR3 reads CASSSRDRGYEQYF. DNA of the CDR3: TGCGCCAGCAGTTCCCGGGACAGGGGGTACGAGCAGTACTTC.

The rearrangement uses TRBV24-1 and TRBJ2-5; TRBD2 is a possible D gene (6 bases). Looked up from germline, CDR1 is KGHDR and CDR2 is SFDVKD. V gave up 9 bases and J gave up 5 bases, with 15 bases separating them. The CDR3 has 13 amino acids. The CDR3 here is CATGGWLDETQYF. As DNA, the CDR3 is TGTGCCACCGGAGGGTGGTTGGACGAGACCCAGTACTTC.

The chain employs TRBV3-1 (or the pseudogene TRBV3-2) and TRBJ2-7, with a weak D call TRBD1 (5 bases). There are 14 residues in the CDR3. V lost 1 base and J lost 7, with 14 bases in between. Germline-derived CDR1 and CDR2 are LGHDT and YNNKEL (reference sequence). This chain's CDR3 is CASSQGTTVVEQYF. The CDR3 region has the DNA TGTGCCAGCAGCCAAGGCACGACAGTGGTTGAGCAGTACTTC.

This chain joins TRBV19 and TRBJ1-5; no firm D call. The germline V gene has CDR1 LNHDA and CDR2 SQIVND (reference sequence). V lost 4 bases to trimming and J lost 11 bases, with 18 bases between them. This CDR3 region has 14 residues. Here the CDR3 reads CASSTARKNRAQHF. DNA of the CDR3: TGTGCCAGTAGTACGGCCCGCAAGAATAGGGCCCAGCATTTT.

Comment on this clone: In the same sample, other DNA sequences code for this CDR3. The V call is TRBV6-5, the J call TRBJ1-1; D ambiguous. The CDR3 runs 15 residues. The germline V gene encodes CDR1 MNHEY and CDR2 SVGAGI. Trimming took 0 bases from V and 1 from J, leaving 9 bases between them. Here the CDR3 DNA reads TGTGCCAGCAGTTACTCCTGGCAAGGGAACACTGAAGCTTTCTTT. Encoded protein: CASSYSWQGNTEAFF.

The V call is TRBV5-1, the J call TRBJ2-5; 12 bases are a match to TRBD2. The CDR3 contains 16 residues. J lost 4 bases, V lost 4 bases, and 8 bases had no gene match. Germline V lookup: CDR1 SGHRS, CDR2 YFSETQ. CDR3 coding DNA: TGCGCCAGCAGCGAAGGACTAGCGGGAATCCGAGAGACCCAGTACTTC. It is translated as CASSEGLAGIRETQYF.

V is TRBV30 and J is TRBJ2-2, with 8 bases lining up with TRBD2. The V gene end was trimmed by 1 base and the J gene end by 4 bases; junction bases not matched to a gene: 5. This CDR3 region has 15 residues. CDR1 and CDR2 (germline): GTSNPN, SVGIG (reference sequence). CDR3 bases: TGTGCCTGGAGTGCGGGAGGGGATTTCACCGGGGAGCTGTTTTTT. It is translated as CAWSAGGDFTGELFF.

V and J are TRBV5-1 and TRBJ2-5, with no clear D. Trimming removed 5 bases from V and 2 bases from J, with 16 bases in between. This CDR3 is built from 15 residues. CDR1 and CDR2 (germline): SGHRS, YFSETQ. CDR3 bases: TGCGCCAGCAGACCCTCCCCTGGGGTACAAGAGACCCAGTACTTC. Encoded protein: CASRPSPGVQETQYF.

For the CDR3, the DNA is TGTGCCACCAGTGATTCCAGAGGGGGCACAGATACGCAGTATTTT. This encodes CATSDSRGGTDTQYF. The chain uses TRBV24-1 and TRBJ2-3, with D perhaps assigned TRBD1 or TRBD2 (5 bases each). The CDR3 spans 15 residues. In germline, CDR1 is KGHDR, CDR2 SFDVKD. Deletions cut 2 bases from V and 1 base from J, with 9 bases between.

Details on this clone: This sample includes further DNA sequences coding for the same CDR3. The CDR3 is CASGDTEAFF. CDR3 coding DNA: TGTGCCAGCGGGGACACTGAAGCTTTCTTT. The gene calls are TRBV19 and TRBJ1-1, with unresolved D. From germline, CDR1 is LNHDA and CDR2 SQIVND (reference sequence). Trimming stripped 9 bases from V and 3 bases from J, with 5 bases between. The CDR3 runs to 10 residues.

A single count supports this clone. The J gene is TRBJ2-4, the V gene TRBV21-1; the D call TRBD1 from the table was never checked on the DNA. TRBV21-1 is listed as a pseudogene. This CDR3 is 16 amino acids long. The CDR3: CASSNPRTGCKNIQYF. The CDR3 DNA follows: TGTGCCAGCAGCAATCCCCGGACAGGGTGCAAAAACATTCAGTACTTC.

J is TRBJ2-3 and V is TRBV5-1; D is uncertain. V was shortened by 0 bases and J by 0 bases, with 11 bases between the two germline ends. Germline CDR1 and CDR2: SGHRS and YFSETQ. This CDR3 region has 16 residues. In DNA, the CDR3 is TGCGCCAGCAGCTTGGGTGTTATCGCTAGCACAGATACGCAGTATTTT. As protein: CASSLGVIASTDTQYF.

The V call is TRBV3-1 (or the pseudogene TRBV3-2), the J call TRBJ1-1; 7 bases are shared with TRBD1. The V segment lost 2 bases and the J segment 1 base; nucleotides outside the gene matches: 10. This CDR3 is 17 amino acids long. Germline CDR1 LGHDT, CDR2 YNNKEL (reference sequence). CDR3 DNA: TGTGCCAGCAGCCAACCGGGACAGATAGTCGGGAACACTGAAGCTTTCTTT. It specifies CASSQPGQIVGNTEAFF.

The chain links TRBV30 to TRBJ1-5; D is ambiguous. Germline CDR1 reads GTSNPN; CDR2 reads SVGIG (reference sequence). V gave up 4 bases and J gave up 1 base, with 8 bases separating them. This CDR3 has 13 residues. In DNA, the CDR3 is TGTGCCTGGAAGAGAGGCAGCAATCAGCCCCAGCATTTT. Encoded protein: CAWKRGSNQPQHF.

The rearrangement joins TRBV27 to TRBJ2-5; 7 bases map to TRBD2. The CDR3 runs to 14 residues. Trimming removed 6 bases from V and 1 base from J; junction bases left unmatched: 5. The V gene's germline CDR1 is MNHEY and CDR2 SMNVEV (reference sequence). The CDR3 is CASSNLAAQETQYF. DNA for the CDR3: TGTGCCAGCAGCAATCTAGCGGCCCAAGAGACCCAGTACTTC.